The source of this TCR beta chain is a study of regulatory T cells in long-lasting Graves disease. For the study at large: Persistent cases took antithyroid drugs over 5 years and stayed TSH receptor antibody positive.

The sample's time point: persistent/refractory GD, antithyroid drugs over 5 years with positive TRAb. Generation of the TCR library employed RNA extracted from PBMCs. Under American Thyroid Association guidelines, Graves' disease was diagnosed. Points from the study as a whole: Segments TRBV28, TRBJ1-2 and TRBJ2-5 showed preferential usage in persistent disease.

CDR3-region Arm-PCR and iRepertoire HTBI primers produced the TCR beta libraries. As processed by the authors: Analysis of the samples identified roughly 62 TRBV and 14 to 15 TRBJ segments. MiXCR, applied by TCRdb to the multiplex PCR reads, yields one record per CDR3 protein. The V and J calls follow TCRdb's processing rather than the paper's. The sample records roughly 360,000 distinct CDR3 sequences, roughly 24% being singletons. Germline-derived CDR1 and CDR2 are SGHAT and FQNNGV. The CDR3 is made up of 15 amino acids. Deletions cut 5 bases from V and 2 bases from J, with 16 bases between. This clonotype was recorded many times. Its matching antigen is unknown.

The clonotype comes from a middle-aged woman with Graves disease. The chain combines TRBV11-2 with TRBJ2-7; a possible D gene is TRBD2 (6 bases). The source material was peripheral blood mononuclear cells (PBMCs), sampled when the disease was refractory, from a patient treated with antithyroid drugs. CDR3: CASSLGREIPYEQYF. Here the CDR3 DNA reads TGTGCCAGCAGCCTCGGACGGGAGATTCCCTACGAGCAGTACTTC.